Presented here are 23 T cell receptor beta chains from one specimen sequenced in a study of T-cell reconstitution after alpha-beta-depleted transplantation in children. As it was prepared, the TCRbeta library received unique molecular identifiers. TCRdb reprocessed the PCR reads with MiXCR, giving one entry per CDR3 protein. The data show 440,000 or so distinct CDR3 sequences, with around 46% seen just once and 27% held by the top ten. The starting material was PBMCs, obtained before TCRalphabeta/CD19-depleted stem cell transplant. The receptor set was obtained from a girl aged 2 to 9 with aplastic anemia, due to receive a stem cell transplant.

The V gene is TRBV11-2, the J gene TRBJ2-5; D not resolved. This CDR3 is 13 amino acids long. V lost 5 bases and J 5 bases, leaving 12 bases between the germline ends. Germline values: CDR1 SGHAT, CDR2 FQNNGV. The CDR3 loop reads CASSIAISETQYF. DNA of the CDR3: TGTGCCAGCAGCATCGCCATTTCGGAGACCCAGTACTTC.

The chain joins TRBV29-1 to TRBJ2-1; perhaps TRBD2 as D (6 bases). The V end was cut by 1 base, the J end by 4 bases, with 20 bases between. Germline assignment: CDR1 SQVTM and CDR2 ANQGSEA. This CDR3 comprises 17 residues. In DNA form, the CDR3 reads TGCAGCGTTGAAGTATCTGCGGGGCAGGGTGGGTACAATGAGCAGTTCTTC. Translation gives CSVEVSAGQGGYNEQFF.

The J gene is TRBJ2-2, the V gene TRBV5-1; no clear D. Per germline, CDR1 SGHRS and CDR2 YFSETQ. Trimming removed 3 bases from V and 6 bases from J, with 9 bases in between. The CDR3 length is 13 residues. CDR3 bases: TGCGCCAGCAGCTCCCATGAGGCCGGGGAGCTGTTTTTT. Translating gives CASSSHEAGELFF.

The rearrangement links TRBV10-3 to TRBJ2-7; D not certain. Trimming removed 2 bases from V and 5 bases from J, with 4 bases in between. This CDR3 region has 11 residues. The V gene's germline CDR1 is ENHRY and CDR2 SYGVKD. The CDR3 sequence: CAISERDEQYF. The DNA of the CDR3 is TGTGCCATCAGTGAGAGAGACGAGCAGTACTTC.

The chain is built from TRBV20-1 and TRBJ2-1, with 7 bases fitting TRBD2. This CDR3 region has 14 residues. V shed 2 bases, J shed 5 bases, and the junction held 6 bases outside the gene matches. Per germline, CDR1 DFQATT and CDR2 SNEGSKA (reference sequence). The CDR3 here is CSARPLGTNNEQFF. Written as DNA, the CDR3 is TGCAGTGCTAGACCCCTCGGGACTAACAATGAGCAGTTCTTC.

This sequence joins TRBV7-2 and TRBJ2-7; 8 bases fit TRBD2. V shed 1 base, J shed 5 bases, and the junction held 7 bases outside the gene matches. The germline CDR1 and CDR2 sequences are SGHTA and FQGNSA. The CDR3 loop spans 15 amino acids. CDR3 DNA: TGTGCCAGCAGCTTAGGGGGCGGGAGGCTCAACGAGCAGTACTTC. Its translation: CASSLGGGRLNEQYF.

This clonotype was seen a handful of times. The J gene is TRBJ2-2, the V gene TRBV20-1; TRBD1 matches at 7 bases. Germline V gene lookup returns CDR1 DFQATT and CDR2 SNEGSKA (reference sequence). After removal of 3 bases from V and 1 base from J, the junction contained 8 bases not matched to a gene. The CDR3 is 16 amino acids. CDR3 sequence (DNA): TGCAGTGCTAGGCACAGGGGAGTAGAGAACACCGGGGAGCTGTTTTTT. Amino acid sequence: CSARHRGVENTGELFF.

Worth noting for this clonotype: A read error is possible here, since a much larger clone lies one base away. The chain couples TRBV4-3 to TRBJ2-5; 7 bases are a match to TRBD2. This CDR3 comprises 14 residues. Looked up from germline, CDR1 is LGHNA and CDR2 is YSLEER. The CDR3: CASSQVPGGKTQHF. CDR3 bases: TGCGCCAGCAGCCAAGTCCCCGGGGGGAAGACCCAGCACTTC.

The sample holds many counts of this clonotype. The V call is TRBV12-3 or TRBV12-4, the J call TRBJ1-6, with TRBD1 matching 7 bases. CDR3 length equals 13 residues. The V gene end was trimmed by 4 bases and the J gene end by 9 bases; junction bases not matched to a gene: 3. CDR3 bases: TGTGCCAGCAGTTACAGGGGCGGTTCACCCCTCCACTTT. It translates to CASSYRGGSPLHF.

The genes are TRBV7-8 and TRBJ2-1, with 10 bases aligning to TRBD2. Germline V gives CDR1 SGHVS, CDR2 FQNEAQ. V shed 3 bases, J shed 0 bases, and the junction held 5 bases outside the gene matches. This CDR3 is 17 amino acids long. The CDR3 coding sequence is TGTGCCAGCAGCTTCCCGGGACTAGCGTCCTCCTACAATGAGCAGTTCTTC. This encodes CASSFPGLASSYNEQFF.

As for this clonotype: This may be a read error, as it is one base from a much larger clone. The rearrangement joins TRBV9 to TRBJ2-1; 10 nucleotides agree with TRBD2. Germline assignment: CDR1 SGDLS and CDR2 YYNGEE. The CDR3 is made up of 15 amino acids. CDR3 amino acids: CASSPRTSGYNEQLF. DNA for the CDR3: TGTGCCAGCAGCCCCCGGACTAGCGGCTACAATGAGCAGCTCTTC. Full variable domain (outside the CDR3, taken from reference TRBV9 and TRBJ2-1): DSGVTQTPKHLITATGQRVTLRCSPRSGDLSVYWYQQSLDQGLQFLIQYYNGEERAKGNILERFSAQQFPDLHSELNLSSLELGDSALYFCASSPRTSGYNEQLFGPGTRLTVL.

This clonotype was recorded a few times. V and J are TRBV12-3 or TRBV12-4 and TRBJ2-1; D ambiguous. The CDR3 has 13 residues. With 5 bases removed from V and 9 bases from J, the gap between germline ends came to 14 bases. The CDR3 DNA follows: TGTGCCAGCAGTACCCGACAAGGACCTGAGCAGTTCTTC. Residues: CASSTRQGPEQFF.

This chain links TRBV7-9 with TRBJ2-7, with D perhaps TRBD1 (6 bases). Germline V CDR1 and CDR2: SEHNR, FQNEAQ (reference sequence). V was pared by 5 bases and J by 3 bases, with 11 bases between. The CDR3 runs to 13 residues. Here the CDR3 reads CASSVGAYYEQYF. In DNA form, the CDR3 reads TGTGCCAGCAGCGTGGGGGCATACTACGAGCAGTACTTC.

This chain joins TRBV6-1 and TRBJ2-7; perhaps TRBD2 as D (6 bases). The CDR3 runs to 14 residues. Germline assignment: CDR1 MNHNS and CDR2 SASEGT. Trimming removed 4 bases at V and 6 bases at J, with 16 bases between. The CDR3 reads CASSARLGEVEQYF. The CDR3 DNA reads TGTGCCAGCAGTGCCCGACTAGGGGAAGTCGAGCAGTACTTC.

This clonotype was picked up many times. The CDR3 nucleotides are TGCGCCAGCAGCTTGATAGGACAGGGCTACAATGAGCAGTTCTTC. This translates into CASSLIGQGYNEQFF. The chain employs TRBV5-1 and TRBJ2-1, with 8 bases that match TRBD1. Trimming removed 1 base from V and 3 bases from J; junction bases left unmatched: 3. CDR1 SGHRS and CDR2 YFSETQ come from the germline V gene. CDR3 length: 15 residues. Variable domain in full (rest from reference TRBV5-1 and TRBJ2-1): KAGVTQTPRYLIKTRGQQVTLSCSPISGHRSVSWYQQTPGQGLQFLFEYFSETQRNKGNFPGRFSGRQFSNSRSEMNVSTLELGDSALYLCASSLIGQGYNEQFFGPGTRLTVL.

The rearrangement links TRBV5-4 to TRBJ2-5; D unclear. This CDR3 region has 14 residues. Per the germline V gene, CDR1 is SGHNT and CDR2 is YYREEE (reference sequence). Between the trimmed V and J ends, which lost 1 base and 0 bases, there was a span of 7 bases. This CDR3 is CASSLKGNQETQYF. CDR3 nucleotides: TGTGCCAGCAGCTTGAAAGGGAACCAAGAGACCCAGTACTTC. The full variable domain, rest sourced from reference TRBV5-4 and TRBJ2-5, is ETGVTQSPTHLIKTRGQQVTLRCSSQSGHNTVSWYQQALGQGPQFIFQYYREEENGRGNFPPRFSGLQFPNYSSELNVNALELDDSALYLCASSLKGNQETQYFGPGTRLLVL.

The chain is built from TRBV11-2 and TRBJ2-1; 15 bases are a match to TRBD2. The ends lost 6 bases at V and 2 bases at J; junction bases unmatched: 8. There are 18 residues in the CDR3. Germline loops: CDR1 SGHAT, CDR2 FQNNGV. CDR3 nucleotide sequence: TGTGCCAGCAGTTCCCGGACTAGCGGGAGGGGGGCCTACAATGAGCAGTTCTTC. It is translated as CASSSRTSGRGAYNEQFF.

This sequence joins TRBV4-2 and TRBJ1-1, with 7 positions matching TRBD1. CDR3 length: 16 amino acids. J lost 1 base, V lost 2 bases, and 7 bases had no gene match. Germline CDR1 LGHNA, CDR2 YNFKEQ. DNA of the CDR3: TGTGCCAGCAGCCAACATTTGCAGGGGGGGAACACTGAAGCTTTCTTT. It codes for CASSQHLQGGNTEAFF.

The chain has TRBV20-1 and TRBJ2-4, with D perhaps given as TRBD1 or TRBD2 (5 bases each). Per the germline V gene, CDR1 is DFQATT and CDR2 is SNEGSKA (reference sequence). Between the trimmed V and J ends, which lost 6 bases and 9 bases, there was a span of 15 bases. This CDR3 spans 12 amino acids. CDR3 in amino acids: CSAGTGKGIQYF. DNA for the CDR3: TGCAGTGCAGGGACGGGGAAAGGCATTCAGTACTTC.

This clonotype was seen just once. The CDR3 DNA is TGCAGCGTTGGGCCGGCCCCAGATACGCAGTATTTT. Its protein product is CSVGPAPDTQYF. This chain connects TRBV29-1 to TRBJ2-3, with no clear D. The germline CDR1 and CDR2 sequences are SQVTM and ANQGSEA. With 4 bases removed from V and 4 bases from J, the gap between germline ends came to 9 bases. This CDR3 region has 12 residues.

CDR3 loop: CSHSSQGTGELFF. The CDR3 coding sequence is TGCAGCCATTCCTCGCAGGGGACCGGGGAGCTGTTTTTT. This chain links TRBV29-1 with TRBJ2-2; D is possibly TRBD1 (6 bases). The CDR3 contains 13 residues. Germline V gene data show CDR1 as SQVTM and CDR2 as ANQGSEA. Trimming took off 8 bases at V and 5 bases at J, with 15 bases between the two ends.

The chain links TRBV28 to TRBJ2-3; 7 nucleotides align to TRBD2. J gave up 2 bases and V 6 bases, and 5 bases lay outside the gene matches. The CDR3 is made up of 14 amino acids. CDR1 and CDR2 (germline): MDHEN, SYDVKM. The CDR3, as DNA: TGTGCCAGCAGCAAGAGCGGGATCACAGATACGCAGTATTTT. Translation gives CASSKSGITDTQYF.

CDR3 region: CASSFSGSYNEQFF. In DNA form, the CDR3 reads TGTGCCAGCAGCTTTAGCGGGAGCTACAATGAGCAGTTCTTC. The V call is TRBV11-3, the J call TRBJ2-1; TRBD2 matches 9 bases. Trimming took 3 bases from V and 3 from J; bases not matched to a gene: 0. Germline-derived CDR1 and CDR2 are SGHNT and YENEEA. This CDR3 is built from 14 residues.